The T cell receptor (beta chain) under discussion was sequenced for a study of blood T cell repertoires in COVID-19. At the level of the study: Italy, Spain and the United States were the sources of the convalescent and acute COVID-19 samples.

Germline CDR1 is MNHEY and CDR2 is SMNVEV (reference sequence). This CDR3 spans 15 amino acids. The trim removed 5 bases at V and 4 bases at J, leaving 8 bases unmatched. Profiled with immunoSEQ multiplex PCR; TCRdb holds only in-frame clones, not every one. This table has some 390,000 clones, around 92% appearing once. This clone came up once. This clonotype originated in a woman under 40 who had recovered from COVID-19. Sequencing was done on a sample of PBMCs or T cells enriched from blood (not recorded which). This chain links TRBV27 with TRBJ2-1, with TRBD1 matching 7 bases. In nucleotides, the CDR3 is TGTGCCAGCAGTCAGCGGACAGGAATTTACAATGAGCAGTTCTTC. Its protein is CASSQRTGIYNEQFF.